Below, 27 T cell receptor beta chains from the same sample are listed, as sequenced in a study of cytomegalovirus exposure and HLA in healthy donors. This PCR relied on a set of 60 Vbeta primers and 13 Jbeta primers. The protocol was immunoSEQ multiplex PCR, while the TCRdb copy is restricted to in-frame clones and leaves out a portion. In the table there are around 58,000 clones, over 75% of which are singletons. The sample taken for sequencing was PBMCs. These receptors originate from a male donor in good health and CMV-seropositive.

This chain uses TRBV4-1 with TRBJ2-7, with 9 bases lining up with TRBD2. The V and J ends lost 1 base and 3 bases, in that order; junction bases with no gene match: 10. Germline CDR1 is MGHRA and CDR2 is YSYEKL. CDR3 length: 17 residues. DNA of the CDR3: TGCGCCAGCAGCCAAGTCCCATTAGCGGGGGCTTACTACGAGCAGTACTTC. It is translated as CASSQVPLAGAYYEQYF.

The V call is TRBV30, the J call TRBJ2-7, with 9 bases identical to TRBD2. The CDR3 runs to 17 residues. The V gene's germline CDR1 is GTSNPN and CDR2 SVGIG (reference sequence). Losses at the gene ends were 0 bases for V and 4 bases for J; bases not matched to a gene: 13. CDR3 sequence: CAWSVVGKRGDLYEQYF. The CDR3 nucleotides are TGTGCCTGGAGTGTAGTAGGCAAGCGGGGGGACCTATACGAGCAGTACTTC.

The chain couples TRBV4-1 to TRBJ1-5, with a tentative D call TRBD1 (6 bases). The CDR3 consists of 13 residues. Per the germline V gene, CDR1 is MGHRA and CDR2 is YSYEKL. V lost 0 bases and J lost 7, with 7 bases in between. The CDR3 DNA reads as TGCGCCAGCAGCCAAGAGGGGGCACAGCCCCAGCATTTT. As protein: CASSQEGAQPQHF.

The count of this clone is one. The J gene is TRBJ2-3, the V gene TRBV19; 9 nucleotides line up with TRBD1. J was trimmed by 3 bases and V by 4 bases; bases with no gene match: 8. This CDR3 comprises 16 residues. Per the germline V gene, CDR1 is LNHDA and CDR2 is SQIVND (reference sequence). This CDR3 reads CASSTRQGVQTDTQYF. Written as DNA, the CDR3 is TGTGCCAGTAGTACCCGACAGGGGGTCCAAACAGATACGCAGTATTTT.

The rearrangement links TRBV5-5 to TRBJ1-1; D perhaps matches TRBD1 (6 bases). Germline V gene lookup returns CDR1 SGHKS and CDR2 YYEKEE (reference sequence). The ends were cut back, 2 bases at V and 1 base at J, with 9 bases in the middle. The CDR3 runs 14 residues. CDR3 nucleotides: TGTGCCAGCAGCTTTAGGGGACAGAACACTGAAGCTTTCTTT. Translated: CASSFRGQNTEAFF.

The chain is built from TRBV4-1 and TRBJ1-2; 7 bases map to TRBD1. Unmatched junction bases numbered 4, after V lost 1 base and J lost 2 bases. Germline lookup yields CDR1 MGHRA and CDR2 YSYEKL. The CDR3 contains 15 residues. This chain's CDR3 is CASSQAEQGNYGYTF. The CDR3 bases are TGCGCCAGCAGCCAAGCAGAACAGGGGAACTATGGCTACACCTTC.

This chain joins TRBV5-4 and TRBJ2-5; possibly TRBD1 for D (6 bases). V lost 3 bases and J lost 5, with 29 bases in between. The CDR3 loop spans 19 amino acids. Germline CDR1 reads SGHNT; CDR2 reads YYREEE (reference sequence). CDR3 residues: CASSSLSRGQDNAWETQYF. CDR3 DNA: TGTGCCAGCAGCTCTCTAAGCAGGGGCCAGGACAATGCGTGGGAGACCCAGTACTTC.

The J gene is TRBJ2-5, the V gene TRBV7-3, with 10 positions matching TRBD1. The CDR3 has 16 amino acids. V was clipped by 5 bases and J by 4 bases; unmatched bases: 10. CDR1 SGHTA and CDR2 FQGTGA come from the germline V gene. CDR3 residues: CASSPYSTGGVETQYF. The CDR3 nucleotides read TGTGCCAGCAGCCCATATTCGACAGGGGGCGTAGAGACCCAGTACTTC.

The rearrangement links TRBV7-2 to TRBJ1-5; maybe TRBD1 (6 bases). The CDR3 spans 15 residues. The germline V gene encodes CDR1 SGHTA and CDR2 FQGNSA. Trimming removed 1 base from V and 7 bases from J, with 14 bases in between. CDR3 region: CASSLERAGEQPQHF. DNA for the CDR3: TGTGCCAGCAGCTTAGAACGGGCAGGGGAGCAGCCCCAGCATTTT.

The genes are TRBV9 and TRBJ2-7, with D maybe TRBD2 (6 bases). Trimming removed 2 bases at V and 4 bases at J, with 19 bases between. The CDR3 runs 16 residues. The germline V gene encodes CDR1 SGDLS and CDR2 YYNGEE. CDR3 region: CASSVGGARQGYEQYF. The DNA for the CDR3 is TGTGCCAGCAGCGTGGGGGGTGCGAGGCAGGGATACGAGCAGTACTTC.

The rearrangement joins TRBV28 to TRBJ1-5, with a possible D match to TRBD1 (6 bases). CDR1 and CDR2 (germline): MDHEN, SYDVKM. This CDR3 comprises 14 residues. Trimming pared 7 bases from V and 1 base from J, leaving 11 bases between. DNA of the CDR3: TGTGCCAGCACTTCACAGGGAAGCAATCAGCCCCAGCATTTT. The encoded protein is CASTSQGSNQPQHF.

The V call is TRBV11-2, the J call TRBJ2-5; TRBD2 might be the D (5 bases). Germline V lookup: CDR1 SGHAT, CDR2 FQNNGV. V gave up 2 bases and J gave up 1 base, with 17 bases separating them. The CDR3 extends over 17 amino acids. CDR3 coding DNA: TGTGCCAGCAGCTTAAAGGCGGTCGGGGATCCCCAAGAGACCCAGTACTTC. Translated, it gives CASSLKAVGDPQETQYF.

The CDR3, as DNA: TGCGCCAGCAGTGAGTCGGGGGGGACCACTGAAGCTTTCTTT. It yields the protein CASSESGGTTEAFF. This chain uses TRBV10-2 with TRBJ1-1; TRBD1 is a possible D gene (5 bases). The CDR3 totals 14 residues. CDR1 and CDR2 from the germline V gene are WSHSY and SAAADI. Trimming shortened V by 0 bases and J by 4 bases, and 9 bases separated the two germline ends.

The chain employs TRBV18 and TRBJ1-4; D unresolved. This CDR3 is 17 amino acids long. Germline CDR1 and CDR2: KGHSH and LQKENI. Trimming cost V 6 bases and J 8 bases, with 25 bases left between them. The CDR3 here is CASSPDLLSARREKLFF. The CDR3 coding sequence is TGTGCCAGCTCGCCTGACTTGCTCAGTGCCAGACGAGAAAAACTGTTTTTT.

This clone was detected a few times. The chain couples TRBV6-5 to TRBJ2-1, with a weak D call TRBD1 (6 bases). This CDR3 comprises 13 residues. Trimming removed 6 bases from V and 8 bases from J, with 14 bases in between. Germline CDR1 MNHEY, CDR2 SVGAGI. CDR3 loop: CASRPDRYHEQFF. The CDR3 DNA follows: TGTGCCAGCAGGCCCGACAGGTACCATGAGCAGTTCTTC.

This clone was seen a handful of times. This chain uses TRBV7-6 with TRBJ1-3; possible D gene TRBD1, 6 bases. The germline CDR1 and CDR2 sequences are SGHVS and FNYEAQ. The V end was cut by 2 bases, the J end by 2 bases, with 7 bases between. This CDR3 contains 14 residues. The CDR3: CASSLYRAGNTIYF. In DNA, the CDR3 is TGTGCCAGCAGCTTATACAGGGCTGGAAACACCATATATTTT.

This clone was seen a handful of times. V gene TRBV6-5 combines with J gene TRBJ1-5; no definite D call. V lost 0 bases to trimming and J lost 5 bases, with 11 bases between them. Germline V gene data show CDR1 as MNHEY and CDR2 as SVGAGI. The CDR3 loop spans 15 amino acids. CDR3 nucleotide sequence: TGTGCCAGCAGTTACTCGACGGGAGGAGATCAGCCCCAGCATTTT. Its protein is CASSYSTGGDQPQHF.

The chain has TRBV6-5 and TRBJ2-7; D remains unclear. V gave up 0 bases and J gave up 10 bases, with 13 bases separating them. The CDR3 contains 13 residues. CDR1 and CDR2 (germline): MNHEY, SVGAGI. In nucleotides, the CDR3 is TGTGCCAGCAGTTACTCCGCAGGAAGGTATCAGTACTTC. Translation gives CASSYSAGRYQYF.

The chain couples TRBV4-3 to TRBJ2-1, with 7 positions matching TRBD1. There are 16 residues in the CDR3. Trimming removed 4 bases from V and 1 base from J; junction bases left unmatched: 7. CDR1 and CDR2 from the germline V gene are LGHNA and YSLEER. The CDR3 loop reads CASSPRTGASYNEQFF. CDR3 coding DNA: TGCGCCAGCAGCCCCCGAACAGGGGCATCCTACAATGAGCAGTTCTTC.

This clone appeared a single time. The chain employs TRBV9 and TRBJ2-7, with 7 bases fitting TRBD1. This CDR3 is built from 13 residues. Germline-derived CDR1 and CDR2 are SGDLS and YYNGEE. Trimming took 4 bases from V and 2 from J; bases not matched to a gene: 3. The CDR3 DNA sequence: TGTGCCAGCAGCATTGGGACAGCCTACGAGCAGTACTTC. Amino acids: CASSIGTAYEQYF.

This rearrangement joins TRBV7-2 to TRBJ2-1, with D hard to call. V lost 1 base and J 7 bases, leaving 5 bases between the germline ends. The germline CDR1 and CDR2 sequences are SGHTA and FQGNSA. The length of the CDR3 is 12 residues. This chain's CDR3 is CASSLVRNEQFF. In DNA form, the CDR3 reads TGTGCCAGCAGCTTAGTCCGGAATGAGCAGTTCTTC.

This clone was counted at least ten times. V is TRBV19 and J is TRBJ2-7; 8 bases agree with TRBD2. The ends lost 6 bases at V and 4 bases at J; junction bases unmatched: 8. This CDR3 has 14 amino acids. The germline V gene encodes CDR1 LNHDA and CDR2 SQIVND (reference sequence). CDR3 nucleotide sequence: TGTGCCAGTAGCATACTAGCGGAACCGTACGAGCAGTACTTC. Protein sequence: CASSILAEPYEQYF.

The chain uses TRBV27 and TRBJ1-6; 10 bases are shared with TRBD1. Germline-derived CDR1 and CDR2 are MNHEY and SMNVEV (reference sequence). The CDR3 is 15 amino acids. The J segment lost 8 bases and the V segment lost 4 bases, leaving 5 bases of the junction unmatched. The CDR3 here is CASSSGQGMYSPLHF. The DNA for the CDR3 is TGTGCCAGCAGTTCGGGACAGGGGATGTATTCACCCCTCCACTTT.

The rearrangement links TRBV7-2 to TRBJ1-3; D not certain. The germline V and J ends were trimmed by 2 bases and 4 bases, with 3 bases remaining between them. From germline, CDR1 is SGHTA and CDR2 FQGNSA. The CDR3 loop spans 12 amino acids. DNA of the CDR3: TGTGCCAGCAGCTTATCGGGAAACACCATATATTTT. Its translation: CASSLSGNTIYF.

CDR3 amino acids: CASSYGQVGTGELFF. The CDR3, as DNA: TGTGCCAGCAGTTACGGACAGGTGGGCACCGGGGAGCTGTTTTTT. The gene calls are TRBV27 and TRBJ2-2; TRBD1 aligns across 7 bases. CDR1 is MNHEY and CDR2 is SMNVEV in the germline V gene (reference sequence). Germline trimming cut 4 bases from V and 4 bases from J; bases unmatched to any gene: 6. There are 15 residues in the CDR3.

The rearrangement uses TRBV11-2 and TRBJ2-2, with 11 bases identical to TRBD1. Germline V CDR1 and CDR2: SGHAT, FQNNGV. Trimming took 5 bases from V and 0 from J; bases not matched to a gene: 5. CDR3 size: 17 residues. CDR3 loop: CASSTRTGGANTGELFF. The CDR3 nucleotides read TGTGCCAGCAGCACAAGGACAGGGGGCGCGAACACCGGGGAGCTGTTTTTT.

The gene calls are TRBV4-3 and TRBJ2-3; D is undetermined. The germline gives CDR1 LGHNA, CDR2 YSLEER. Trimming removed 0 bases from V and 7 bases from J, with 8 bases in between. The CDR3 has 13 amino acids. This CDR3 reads CASSQDVANTQYF. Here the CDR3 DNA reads TGCGCCAGCAGCCAAGATGTAGCTAATACGCAGTATTTT.